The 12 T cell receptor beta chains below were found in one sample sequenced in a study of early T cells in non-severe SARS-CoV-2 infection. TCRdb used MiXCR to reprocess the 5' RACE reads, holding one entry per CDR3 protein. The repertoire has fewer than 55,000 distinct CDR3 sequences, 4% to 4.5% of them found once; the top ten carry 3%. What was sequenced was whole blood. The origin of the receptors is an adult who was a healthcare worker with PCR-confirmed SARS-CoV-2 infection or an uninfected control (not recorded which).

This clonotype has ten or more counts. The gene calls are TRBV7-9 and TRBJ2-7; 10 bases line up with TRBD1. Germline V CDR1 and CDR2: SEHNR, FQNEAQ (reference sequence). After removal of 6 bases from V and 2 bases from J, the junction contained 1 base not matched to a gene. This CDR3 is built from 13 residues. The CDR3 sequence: CASRGQGAYEQYF. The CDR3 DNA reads TGTGCCAGCAGAGGACAGGGGGCCTACGAGCAGTACTTC. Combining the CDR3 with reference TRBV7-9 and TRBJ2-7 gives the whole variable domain DTGVSQNPRHKITKRGQNVTFRCDPISEHNRLYWYRQTLGQGPEFLTYFQNEAQLEKSRLLSDRFSAERPKGSFSTLEIQRTEQGDSAMYLCASRGQGAYEQYFGPGTRLTVT.

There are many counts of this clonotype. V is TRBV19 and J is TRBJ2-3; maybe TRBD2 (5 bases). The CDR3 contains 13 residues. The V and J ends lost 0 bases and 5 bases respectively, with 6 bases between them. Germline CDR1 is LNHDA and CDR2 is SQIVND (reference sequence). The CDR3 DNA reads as TGTGCCAGTAGTATAGATCGGGGAGATACGCAGTATTTT. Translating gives CASSIDRGDTQYF.

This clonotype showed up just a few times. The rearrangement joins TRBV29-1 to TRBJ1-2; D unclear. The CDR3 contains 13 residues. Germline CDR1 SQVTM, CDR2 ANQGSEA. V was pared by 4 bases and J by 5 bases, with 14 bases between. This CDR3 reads CSVGADNGYGYTF. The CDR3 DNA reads TGCAGCGTTGGCGCCGATAACGGGTATGGCTACACCTTC.

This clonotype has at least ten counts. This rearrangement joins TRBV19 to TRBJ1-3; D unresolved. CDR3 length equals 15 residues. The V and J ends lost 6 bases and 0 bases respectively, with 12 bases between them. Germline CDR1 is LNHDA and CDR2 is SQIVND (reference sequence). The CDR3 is CASRTVGSSGNTIYF. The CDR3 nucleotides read TGTGCCAGTAGGACCGTGGGGAGCTCTGGAAACACCATATATTTT.

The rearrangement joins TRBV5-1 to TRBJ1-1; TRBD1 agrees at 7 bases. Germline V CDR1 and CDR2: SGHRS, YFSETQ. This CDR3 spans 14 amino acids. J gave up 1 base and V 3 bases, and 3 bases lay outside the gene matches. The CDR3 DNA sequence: TGCGCCAGCAGCTACCGGACAGGGAACACTGAAGCTTTCTTT. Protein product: CASSYRTGNTEAFF.

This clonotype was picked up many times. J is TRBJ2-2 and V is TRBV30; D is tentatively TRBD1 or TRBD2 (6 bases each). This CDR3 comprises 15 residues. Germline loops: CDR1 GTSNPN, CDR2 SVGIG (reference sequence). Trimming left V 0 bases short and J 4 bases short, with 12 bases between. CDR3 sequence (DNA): TGTGCCTGGAGTGTACGGGGGCTCATCACCGGGGAGCTGTTTTTT. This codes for CAWSVRGLITGELFF.

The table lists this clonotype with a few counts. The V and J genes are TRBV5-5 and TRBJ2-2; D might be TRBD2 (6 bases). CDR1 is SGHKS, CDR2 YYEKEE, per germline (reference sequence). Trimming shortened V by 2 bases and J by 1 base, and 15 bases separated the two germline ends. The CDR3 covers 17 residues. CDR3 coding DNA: TGTGCCAGCAGCTTATTACTAAGGCGGGGGAACACCGGGGAGCTGTTTTTT. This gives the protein CASSLLLRRGNTGELFF. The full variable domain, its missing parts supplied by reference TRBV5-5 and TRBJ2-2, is DAGVTQSPTHLIKTRGQQVTLRCSPISGHKSVSWYQQVLGQGPQFIFQYYEKEERGRGNFPDRFSARQFPNYSSELNVNALLLGDSALYLCASSLLLRRGNTGELFFGEGSRLTVL.

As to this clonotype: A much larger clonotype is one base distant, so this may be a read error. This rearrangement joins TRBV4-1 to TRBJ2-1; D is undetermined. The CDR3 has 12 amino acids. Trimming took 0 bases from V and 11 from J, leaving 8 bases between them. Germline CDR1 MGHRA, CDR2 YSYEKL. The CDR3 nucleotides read TGCGCCAGCAGCCAAGATCGAGTGAAGCAGTTCTTC. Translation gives CASSQDRVKQFF.

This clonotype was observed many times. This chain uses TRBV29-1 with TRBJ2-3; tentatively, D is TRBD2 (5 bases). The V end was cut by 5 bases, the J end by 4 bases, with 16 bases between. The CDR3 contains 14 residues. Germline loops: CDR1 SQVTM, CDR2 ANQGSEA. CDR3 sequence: CSVSGGVGADTQYF. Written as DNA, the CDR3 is TGCAGCGTTTCTGGTGGTGTGGGAGCAGATACGCAGTATTTT.

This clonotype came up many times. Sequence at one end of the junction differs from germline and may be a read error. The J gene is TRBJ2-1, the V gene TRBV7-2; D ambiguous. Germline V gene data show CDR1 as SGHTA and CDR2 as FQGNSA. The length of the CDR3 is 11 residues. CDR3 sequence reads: CASSLMQARRF. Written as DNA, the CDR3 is TGTGCCAGCAGCTTAATGCAGGCTCGGCGCTTC.

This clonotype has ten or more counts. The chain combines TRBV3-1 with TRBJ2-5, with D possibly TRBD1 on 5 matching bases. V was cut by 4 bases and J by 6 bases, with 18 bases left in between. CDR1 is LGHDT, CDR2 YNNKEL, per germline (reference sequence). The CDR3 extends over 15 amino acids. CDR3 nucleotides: TGTGCCAGCAGCCTCACAGCCACAGGTGGAAAGACCCAGTACTTC. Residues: CASSLTATGGKTQYF.

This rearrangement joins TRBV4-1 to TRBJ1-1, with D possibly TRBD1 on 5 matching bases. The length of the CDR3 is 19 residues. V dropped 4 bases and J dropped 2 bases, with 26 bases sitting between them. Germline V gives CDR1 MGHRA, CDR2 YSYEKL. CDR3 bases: TGCGCCAGCAGCCCTACCGGAGGGAGGGGCCAAAAACTCAACACTGAAGCTTTCTTT. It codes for CASSPTGGRGQKLNTEAFF.